These T cell receptor beta chains were read from a single sample in a study of vaccination effects on CD4 cells after COVID-19. Here immunoSEQ multiplex PCR was the method, and the copy in TCRdb shows in-frame clones only, minus some. The data contain more than 35,000 clones, under 80% of them seen just once; the ten biggest clones take up roughly 30%. These receptors have no known antigen. The sample was CD4+ T cells from PBMCs cultured with a peptide pool, taken before COVID-19 vaccination. All receptors come from a human donor who had a prior SARS-CoV-2 infection. Both conserved end residues are part of each CDR3.

V gene: TRBV18
J gene: TRBJ1-2
CDR3 protein: CASSPGAAQNYGYTF

V gene: TRBV2
J gene: TRBJ1-2
CDR3 protein: CASSGDGTYGYTF

V gene: TRBV29-1
J gene: TRBJ1-6
CDR3 protein: CSVGDNSPLHF

V gene: TRBV5-4
J gene: TRBJ1-6
CDR3 protein: CASSLGTGLIGSSPLHF

V gene: TRBV7-9
J gene: TRBJ2-3
CDR3 protein: CASSLRGEEDTQYF

V gene: TRBV6-2/TRBV6-3
J gene: TRBJ1-2
CDR3 protein: CASSYDGNYGYTF

V gene: TRBV19
J gene: TRBJ2-1
CDR3 protein: CASSILQGKGGSNEQFF

V gene: TRBV5-1
J gene: TRBJ2-7
CDR3 protein: CASRMGQTSYEQYF

V gene: TRBV18
J gene: TRBJ2-7
CDR3 protein: CASSPTAFSYYEQYF

V gene: TRBV9
J gene: TRBJ1-1
CDR3 protein: CASSAQTGSTEAFF

V gene: TRBV6-5
J gene: TRBJ1-2
CDR3 protein: CASSPDRGAYGYTF

V gene: TRBV18
J gene: TRBJ2-2
CDR3 protein: CASSPPGGVYTGELFF

V gene: TRBV2
J gene: TRBJ1-4
CDR3 protein: CASSPGRLYEKLFF

V gene: TRBV2
J gene: TRBJ1-2
CDR3 protein: CARNPAGSANYGYTF

V gene: TRBV5-1
J gene: TRBJ2-7
CDR3 protein: CASSDPQSSYEQYF

V gene: TRBV5-4
J gene: TRBJ2-7
CDR3 protein: CASSFIEVGAYEQYF

V gene: TRBV11-3
J gene: TRBJ2-1
CDR3 protein: CASTAGAYNEQFF

V gene: TRBV6-2/TRBV6-3
J gene: TRBJ2-2
CDR3 protein: CASSPRGLGTGTGELFF

V gene: TRBV11-3
J gene: TRBJ1-6
CDR3 protein: CASSLDDRRMGNSPLHF

V gene: TRBV7-2
J gene: TRBJ2-1
CDR3 protein: CASSLVGPRYNEQFF

V gene: TRBV5-1
J gene: TRBJ2-5
CDR3 protein: CASSLGLQETQYF

V gene: TRBV2
J gene: TRBJ1-6
CDR3 protein: CASGRQWSNSPLHF

V gene: TRBV7-2
J gene: TRBJ2-1
CDR3 protein: CASSFFSAGDNEQFF

V gene: TRBV6-5
J gene: TRBJ1-2
CDR3 protein: CASGYDYGYTF

V gene: TRBV28
J gene: TRBJ1-5
CDR3 protein: CASSSGFNQPQHF

V gene: TRBV2
J gene: TRBJ2-5
CDR3 protein: CASSRDTEETQYF

V gene: TRBV27
J gene: TRBJ2-7
CDR3 protein: CASSPTGPGGYEQYF

V gene: TRBV7-8
J gene: TRBJ2-3
CDR3 protein: CASGRWDDTQYF

V gene: TRBV3-1/TRBV3-2
J gene: TRBJ1-1
CDR3 protein: CASSQVGSNTEAFF

V gene: TRBV7-2
J gene: TRBJ1-2
CDR3 protein: CASSLNRVNYYGYTF

V gene: TRBV4-3
J gene: TRBJ1-4
CDR3 protein: CASSQELQGHEKLFF

V gene: TRBV6-5
J gene: TRBJ2-4
CDR3 protein: CASLHTGTGKNIQYF

V gene: TRBV2
J gene: TRBJ1-4
CDR3 protein: CASSEQSFPNEKLFF

V gene: TRBV2
J gene: TRBJ1-5
CDR3 protein: CASTGLRNQPQHF

V gene: TRBV7-9
J gene: TRBJ2-2
CDR3 protein: CASSSTPLRGAGELFF

V gene: TRBV7-9
J gene: TRBJ2-7
CDR3 protein: CASSLGVLGAEQYF

V gene: TRBV6-6
J gene: TRBJ1-5
CDR3 protein: CASSYRGTDQPQHF

V gene: TRBV5-8
J gene: TRBJ2-7
CDR3 protein: CASSFLDRDEQYF

V gene: TRBV28
J gene: TRBJ1-4
CDR3 protein: CASSSPDSSFAKLFF

V gene: TRBV4-2
J gene: TRBJ1-5
CDR3 protein: CASSQDRYQPQHF

V gene: TRBV5-5
J gene: TRBJ1-2
CDR3 protein: CASSFRVNYGYTF